Presented here are 24 T cell receptor beta chains from one specimen sequenced in a study of T cells in Graves' hyperthyroidism and ophthalmopathy. Amplified TCR beta CDR3 regions derived from RNA transcripts. When the TCR CDR3 underwent first-round RT-PCR, the HTBI primer set was used. TCRdb reprocessed the multiplex PCR reads via MiXCR and lists one record per CDR3 protein. This table has 500,000 to 550,000 distinct CDR3 sequences, roughly 20% appearing once. Sequencing was carried out using blood. These receptors were taken from a man aged 18-30 years with Graves' hyperthyroidism.

Ten or more counts support this clonotype. This sequence joins TRBV12-3 or TRBV12-4 and TRBJ1-1; D not resolved. The CDR3 has 11 residues. Trimming pared 4 bases from V and 6 bases from J, leaving 6 bases between. CDR3 protein: CASSSTPEAFF. The CDR3 DNA reads TGTGCCAGCAGTTCAACGCCTGAAGCTTTCTTT.

In this sample, this clonotype turned up many times. The chain links TRBV2 to TRBJ2-7; the match to TRBD1 covers 11 bases. The CDR3 has 15 amino acids. The germline CDR1 and CDR2 sequences are SNHLY and FYNNEI. V was clipped by 4 bases and J by 1 base; unmatched bases: 3. The CDR3 DNA sequence: TGTGCCAGCAGTGGCGGGACAGGGGGTTCCTACGAGCAGTACTTC. Its translation: CASSGGTGGSYEQYF.

This chain links TRBV29-1 with TRBJ2-5, with 7 bases matching TRBD1. The CDR3 runs to 16 residues. With V trimmed by 4 bases and J by 1 base, 12 bases remained unmatched. Germline CDR1 and CDR2: SQVTM and ANQGSEA. The DNA of the CDR3 is TGCAGCGTTGGGGGCTCCGGGACAGCAACCCAAGAGACCCAGTACTTC. As protein: CSVGGSGTATQETQYF.

Ten or more counts support this clonotype. This chain connects TRBV19 to TRBJ2-7, with 9 bases lining up with TRBD1. With V trimmed by 5 bases and J by 6 bases, 8 bases remained unmatched. There are 14 residues in the CDR3. CDR1 and CDR2 from the germline V gene are LNHDA and SQIVND (reference sequence). CDR3 sequence (DNA): TGTGCCAGTAGTCTCGGGACAGGGTGGCCCGAGCAGTACTTC. Protein sequence: CASSLGTGWPEQYF.

This clonotype showed up many times. The chain is built from TRBV12-3 or TRBV12-4 and TRBJ2-5; no clear D. V shed 1 base and J shed 5 bases, with 11 bases lying between them. The CDR3 spans 14 residues. The CDR3 DNA reads TGTGCCAGCAGTTTAGATGCTGGGGTTGAGACCCAGTACTTC. It yields the protein CASSLDAGVETQYF.

This clonotype has a count of ten or more. V and J are TRBV7-2 and TRBJ1-1; TRBD1 is a possible D gene (6 bases). The CDR3 loop spans 13 amino acids. CDR1 is SGHTA, CDR2 FQGNSA, per germline. Trimming cost V 4 bases and J 7 bases, with 13 bases left between them. The CDR3 here is CASSWGGRIEAFF. The CDR3 DNA follows: TGTGCCAGCAGCTGGGGGGGCCGGATTGAAGCTTTCTTT.

This clonotype was seen a handful of times. V and J are TRBV25-1 and TRBJ2-7; 9 positions agree with TRBD1. Germline trimming cut 5 bases from V and 4 bases from J; bases unmatched to any gene: 6. Germline V CDR1 and CDR2: MGHDK, SYGVNS. The CDR3 has 14 amino acids. The CDR3, as DNA: TGTGCCAGCAGTTCAACACAGGGGGCTTACGAGCAGTACTTC. This translates into CASSSTQGAYEQYF.

This clonotype showed up just a few times. The chain carries TRBV12-3 or TRBV12-4 and TRBJ2-7; possibly TRBD1 or TRBD2 for D (5 bases each). The CDR3 covers 15 residues. V shed 6 bases and J shed 0 bases, with 15 bases lying between them. Here the CDR3 reads CASSLGRPFSYEQYF. The CDR3 DNA follows: TGTGCCAGCAGCCTGGGACGGCCGTTCTCCTACGAGCAGTACTTC.

The chain carries TRBV11-2 and TRBJ2-7; 7 bases align to TRBD1. Germline CDR1 and CDR2: SGHAT and FQNNGV. The CDR3 spans 14 residues. V lost 4 bases, J lost 2 bases, and 5 bases stayed unmatched. CDR3 in DNA: TGTGCCAGCAGCTCCGACAGGGCTCCCTACGAGCAGTACTTC. Translation: CASSSDRAPYEQYF.

This chain links TRBV29-1 with TRBJ1-2, with 7 bases lining up with TRBD1. Per germline, CDR1 SQVTM and CDR2 ANQGSEA. With 3 bases clipped from V and 8 bases from J, the junction kept 6 bases outside the gene matches. The CDR3 sequence is 12 residues long. In DNA, the CDR3 is TGCAGCGTTGACAGGGGGGTAGGCGGCTACACCTTC. Its translation: CSVDRGVGGYTF.

This clonotype occurred a few times. The chain has TRBV12-5 and TRBJ1-6; D may be TRBD1 (6 bases). This CDR3 has 18 amino acids. Germline V gene data show CDR1 as LGHNT and CDR2 as FRNRAP. V lost 4 bases, J lost 7 bases, and 23 bases lay in between. The CDR3 spells CASGSDRRWGQPNSPLHF. The CDR3 coding sequence is TGTGCTAGTGGTTCGGACCGCCGTTGGGGGCAACCCAATTCACCCCTCCACTTT.

CDR3 nucleotide sequence: TGTGCCAGCAGCCTCCGGGAAGCATCTGAAGCTTTCTTT. Encoded protein: CASSLREASEAFF. This chain uses TRBV7-8 with TRBJ1-1; D gene unclear. Germline CDR1 reads SGHVS; CDR2 reads FQNEAQ. Trimming took off 5 bases at V and 6 bases at J, with 13 bases between the two ends. The CDR3 consists of 13 residues.

This clonotype was observed at least ten times. The chain joins TRBV18 to TRBJ1-2; no clear D gene. Trimming removed 0 bases from V and 0 bases from J, with 8 bases in between. The germline V gene has CDR1 KGHSH and CDR2 LQKENI. CDR3 length: 15 amino acids. CDR3 amino acids: CASSPPGLANYGYTF. The CDR3 DNA reads TGTGCCAGCTCACCACCAGGCTTAGCTAACTATGGCTACACCTTC.

This clonotype was counted a few times. The chain uses TRBV3-1 and TRBJ1-1; D gene ambiguous. Trimming left V 1 base short and J 6 bases short, with 15 bases between. The CDR3 runs 15 residues. Germline V gene sequence: CDR1 LGHDT, CDR2 YNNKEL (reference sequence). Written as DNA, the CDR3 is TGTGCCAGCAGCCAAGGGTCCCTGGGTAGCTCTGAAGCTTTCTTT. Its translation is CASSQGSLGSSEAFF.

The J gene is TRBJ2-7, the V gene TRBV6-5, with D perhaps matching TRBD1 (6 bases). The germline CDR1 and CDR2 sequences are MNHEY and SVGAGI. Deletions cut 2 bases from V and 5 bases from J, with 13 bases between. CDR3 length: 14 amino acids. Written as DNA, the CDR3 is TGTGCCAGCAGTTACGACAGGCGATCCGACGAGCAGTACTTC. It is translated as CASSYDRRSDEQYF.

This clonotype was observed many times. This chain uses TRBV12-5 with TRBJ1-1; no clear D. V was pared by 1 base and J by 1 base, with 4 bases between. The CDR3 spans 13 residues. The germline V gene has CDR1 LGHNT and CDR2 FRNRAP. CDR3 protein: CASGLGPNTEAFF. In DNA form, the CDR3 reads TGTGCTAGTGGTTTGGGGCCGAACACTGAAGCTTTCTTT. The full variable domain, rest sourced from reference TRBV12-5 and TRBJ1-1, is DARVTQTPRHKVTEMGQEVTMRCQPILGHNTVFWYRQTMMQGLELLAYFRNRAPLDDSGMPKDRFSAEMPDATLATLKIQPSEPRDSAVYFCASGLGPNTEAFFGQGTRLTVV.

In this sample, this clonotype turned up many times. The chain recombines TRBV28 with TRBJ2-3, with TRBD2 matching 7 bases. Per germline, CDR1 MDHEN and CDR2 SYDVKM. Trimming took 5 bases from V and 3 from J; bases not matched to a gene: 17. The CDR3 contains 18 residues. The CDR3 spells CASSLKVVGRTSTDTQYF. CDR3 DNA: TGTGCCAGCAGTCTCAAAGTGGTAGGGAGGACTAGTACAGATACGCAGTATTTT.

This clonotype came up many times. The genes are TRBV6-1 and TRBJ2-7; the D gene is possibly TRBD2 (5 bases). Germline V CDR1 and CDR2: MNHNS, SASEGT. CDR3 length: 14 residues. Trimming left V 2 bases short and J 0 bases short, with 8 bases between. CDR3 protein: CASSESGISYEQYF. The DNA for the CDR3 is TGTGCCAGCAGTGAATCGGGGATCTCCTACGAGCAGTACTTC.

V is TRBV5-1 and J is TRBJ2-5; 12 bases are a match to TRBD1. The CDR3 loop spans 16 amino acids. CDR1 is SGHRS and CDR2 is YFSETQ in the germline V gene. Trimming at V came to 6 bases and at J to 4 bases, leaving 10 bases not matched to a gene. CDR3 residues: CASNHGTGGLGETQYF. The CDR3 region has the DNA TGCGCCAGCAATCATGGGACAGGGGGCTTGGGAGAGACCCAGTACTTC.

This clonotype showed up many times. The genes are TRBV7-8 and TRBJ1-1; D gene unclear. V lost 3 bases and J lost 4, with 9 bases in between. The CDR3 totals 13 residues. Germline CDR1 and CDR2: SGHVS and FQNEAQ. CDR3 in amino acids: CASSFKDRTEAFF. The CDR3, as DNA: TGTGCCAGCAGCTTTAAGGACCGCACTGAAGCTTTCTTT.

Many counts were recorded for this clonotype. The V gene is TRBV28, the J gene TRBJ1-1; 9 bases align to TRBD1. Unmatched junction bases numbered 9, after V lost 5 bases and J lost 5 bases. The germline CDR1 and CDR2 sequences are MDHEN and SYDVKM. CDR3 length: 15 amino acids. The CDR3 sequence is CASSPNGQGYTEAFF. In nucleotides, the CDR3 is TGTGCCAGCAGTCCAAATGGACAGGGGTATACTGAAGCTTTCTTT.

This clonotype was observed many times. This rearrangement joins TRBV20-1 to TRBJ1-1, with a tentative D call TRBD1 (6 bases). V gave up 2 bases and J gave up 1 base, with 23 bases separating them. Germline loops: CDR1 DFQATT, CDR2 SNEGSKA (reference sequence). The CDR3 consists of 18 residues. CDR3 loop: CSARLEVGQGTTNTEAFF. CDR3 in DNA: TGCAGTGCTAGATTAGAGGTCGGTCAGGGGACTACGAACACTGAAGCTTTCTTT.

In this sample, this clonotype turned up once. V and J are TRBV5-1 and TRBJ1-1; TRBD1 matches at 12 bases. The J segment lost 6 bases and the V segment lost 3 bases, leaving 9 bases of the junction unmatched. CDR1 and CDR2 (germline): SGHRS, YFSETQ. This CDR3 contains 16 residues. As DNA, the CDR3 is TGCGCCAGCAGCTCGGGGACAGGGGGCGATTGGGCTGAAGCTTTCTTT. This encodes CASSSGTGGDWAEAFF. Based on the CDR3 plus reference TRBV5-1 and TRBJ1-1, the full variable domain is KAGVTQTPRYLIKTRGQQVTLSCSPISGHRSVSWYQQTPGQGLQFLFEYFSETQRNKGNFPGRFSGRQFSNSRSEMNVSTLELGDSALYLCASSSGTGGDWAEAFFGQGTRLTVV.

Turning to this clonotype: With a much larger clone just one base away, this may be a read error. The genes are TRBV30 and TRBJ2-7, with a possible D match to TRBD2 (5 bases). The CDR3 loop spans 12 amino acids. Germline CDR1 GTSNPN, CDR2 SVGIG (reference sequence). Trimming pared 5 bases from V and 5 bases from J, leaving 13 bases between. The CDR3 region has the DNA TGTGCCTGGGACGTCGGGATGAACGAGCAGTACTTC. Protein product: CAWDVGMNEQYF.